This TCR beta chain emerged from a study of T cell changes during pregnancy in multiple sclerosis. The V segment lost 6 bases and the J segment 4 bases; nucleotides outside the gene matches: 7. Per the germline V gene, CDR1 is SGHNT and CDR2 is YYREEE (reference sequence). The CDR3 length is 15 residues. Using immunoSEQ multiplex PCR, the repertoire was profiled, and TCRdb retains in-frame clones only, with some absent. The sample holds about 80,000 clones, about 91% seen once. The genes are TRBV5-4 and TRBJ1-1; TRBD1 matches 12 bases. This specimen consisted of peripheral blood, obtained before pregnancy. The TCR was taken from a female donor with multiple sclerosis, enrolled in a pregnancy study. The CDR3 nucleotides read TGTGCCAGCACCCGGGACAGGGGGCGGTTCACTGAAGCTTTCTTT. This gives the protein CASTRDRGRFTEAFF.